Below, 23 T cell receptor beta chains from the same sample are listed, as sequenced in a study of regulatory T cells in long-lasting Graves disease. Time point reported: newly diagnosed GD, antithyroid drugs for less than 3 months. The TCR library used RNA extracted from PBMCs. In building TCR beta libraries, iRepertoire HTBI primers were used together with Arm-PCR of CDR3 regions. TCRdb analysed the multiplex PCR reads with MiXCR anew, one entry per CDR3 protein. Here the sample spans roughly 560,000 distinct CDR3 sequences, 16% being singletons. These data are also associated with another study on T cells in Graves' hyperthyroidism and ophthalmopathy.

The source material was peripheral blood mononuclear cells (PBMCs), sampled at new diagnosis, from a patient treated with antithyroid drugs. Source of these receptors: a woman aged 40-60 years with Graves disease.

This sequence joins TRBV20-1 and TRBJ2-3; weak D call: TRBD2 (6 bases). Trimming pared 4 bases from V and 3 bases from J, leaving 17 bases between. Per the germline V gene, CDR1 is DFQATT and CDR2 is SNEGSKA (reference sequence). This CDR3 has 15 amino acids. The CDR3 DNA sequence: TGCAGTGCTATGTCCCCGGGACTGTCTACAGATACGCAGTATTTT. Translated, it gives CSAMSPGLSTDTQYF.

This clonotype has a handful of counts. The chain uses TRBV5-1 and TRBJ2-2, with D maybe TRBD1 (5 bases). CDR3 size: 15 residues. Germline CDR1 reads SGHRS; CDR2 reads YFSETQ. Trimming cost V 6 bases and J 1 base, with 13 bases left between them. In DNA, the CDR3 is TGCGCCAGCAAATCCGGACAAGGGAACACCGGGGAGCTGTTTTTT. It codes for CASKSGQGNTGELFF.

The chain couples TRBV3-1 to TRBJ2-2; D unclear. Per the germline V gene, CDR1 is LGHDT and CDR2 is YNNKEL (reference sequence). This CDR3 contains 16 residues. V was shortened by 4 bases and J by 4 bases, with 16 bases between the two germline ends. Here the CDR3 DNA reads TGTGCCAGCAGCCGTGGTTCCCCAGTCCCCACCGGGGAGCTGTTTTTT. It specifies CASSRGSPVPTGELFF.

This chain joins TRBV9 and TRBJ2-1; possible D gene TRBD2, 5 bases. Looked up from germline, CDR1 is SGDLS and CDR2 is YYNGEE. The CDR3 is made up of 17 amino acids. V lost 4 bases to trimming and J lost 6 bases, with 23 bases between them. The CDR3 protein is CASSPPPGRGWVNEQFF. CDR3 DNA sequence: TGTGCCAGCAGCCCTCCCCCGGGGAGAGGCTGGGTCAATGAGCAGTTCTTC.

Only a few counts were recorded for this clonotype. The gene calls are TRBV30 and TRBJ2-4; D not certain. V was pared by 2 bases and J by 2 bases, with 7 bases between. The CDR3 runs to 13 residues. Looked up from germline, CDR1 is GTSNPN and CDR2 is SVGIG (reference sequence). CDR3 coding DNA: TGTGCCTGGAGTTCGGTGCCCAAAAACATTCAGTACTTC. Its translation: CAWSSVPKNIQYF.

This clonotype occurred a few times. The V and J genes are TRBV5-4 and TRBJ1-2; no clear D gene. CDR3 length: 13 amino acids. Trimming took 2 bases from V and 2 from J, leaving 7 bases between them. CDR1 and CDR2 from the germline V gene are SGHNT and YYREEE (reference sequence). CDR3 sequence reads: CASSFGVNYGYTF. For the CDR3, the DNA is TGTGCCAGCAGCTTCGGGGTCAACTATGGCTACACCTTC.

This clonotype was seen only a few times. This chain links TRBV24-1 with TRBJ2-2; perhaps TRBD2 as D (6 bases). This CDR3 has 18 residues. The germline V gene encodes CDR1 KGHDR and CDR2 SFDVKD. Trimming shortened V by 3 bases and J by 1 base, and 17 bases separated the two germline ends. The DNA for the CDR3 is TGTGCCACCAGTGATCCATTGGGGGTAGCGGAGAACACCGGGGAGCTGTTTTTT. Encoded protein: CATSDPLGVAENTGELFF.

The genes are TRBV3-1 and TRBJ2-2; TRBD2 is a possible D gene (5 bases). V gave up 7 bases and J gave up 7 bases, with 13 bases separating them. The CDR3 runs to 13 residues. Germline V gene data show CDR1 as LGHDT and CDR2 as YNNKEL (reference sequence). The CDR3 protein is CASTSLGGGELFF. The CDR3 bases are TGTGCCAGCACATCCCTCGGAGGCGGGGAGCTGTTTTTT.

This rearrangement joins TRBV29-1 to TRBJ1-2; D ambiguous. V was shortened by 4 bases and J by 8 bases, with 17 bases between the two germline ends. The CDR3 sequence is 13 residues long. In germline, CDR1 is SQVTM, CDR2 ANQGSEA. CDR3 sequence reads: CSVVRQESGGYTF. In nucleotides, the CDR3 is TGCAGCGTTGTAAGGCAGGAATCGGGAGGCTACACCTTC.

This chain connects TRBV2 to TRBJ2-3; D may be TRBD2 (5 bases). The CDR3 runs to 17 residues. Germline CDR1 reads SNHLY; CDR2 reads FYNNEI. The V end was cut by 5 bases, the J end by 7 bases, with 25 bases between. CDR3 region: CASSPPRLGPSGNTQYF. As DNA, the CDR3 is TGTGCCAGCAGTCCTCCCCGACTCGGTCCTTCCGGGAATACGCAGTATTTT. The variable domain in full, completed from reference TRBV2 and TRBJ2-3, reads EPEVTQTPSHQVTQMGQEVILRCVPISNHLYFYWYRQILGQKVEFLVSFYNNEISEKSEIFDDQFSVERPDGSNFTLKIRSTKLEDSAMYFCASSPPRLGPSGNTQYFGPGTRLTVL.

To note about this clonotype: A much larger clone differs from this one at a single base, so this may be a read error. Here the CDR3 DNA reads TGTGCCAGCAGCTTATTGGAGGGAGAGGCCCAGTACTTC. The encoded protein is CASSLLEGEAQYF. V gene TRBV7-3 combines with J gene TRBJ2-5; a possible D gene is TRBD2 (6 bases). The germline gives CDR1 SGHTA, CDR2 FQGTGA. The CDR3 loop spans 13 amino acids.

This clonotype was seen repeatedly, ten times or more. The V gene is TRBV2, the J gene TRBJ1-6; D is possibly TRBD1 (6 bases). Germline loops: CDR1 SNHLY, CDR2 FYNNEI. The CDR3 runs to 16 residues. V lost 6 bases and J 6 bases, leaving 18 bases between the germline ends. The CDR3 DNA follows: TGTGCCAGCAGACTAACTGGCGGACAGCTTAATTCACCCCTCCACTTT. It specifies CASRLTGGQLNSPLHF.

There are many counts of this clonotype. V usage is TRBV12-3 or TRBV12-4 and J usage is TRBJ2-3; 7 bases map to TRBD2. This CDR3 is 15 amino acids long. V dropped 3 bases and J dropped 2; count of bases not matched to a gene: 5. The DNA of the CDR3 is TGTGCCAGCAGTTTTGGTAGCGGGTACACAGATACGCAGTATTTT. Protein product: CASSFGSGYTDTQYF.

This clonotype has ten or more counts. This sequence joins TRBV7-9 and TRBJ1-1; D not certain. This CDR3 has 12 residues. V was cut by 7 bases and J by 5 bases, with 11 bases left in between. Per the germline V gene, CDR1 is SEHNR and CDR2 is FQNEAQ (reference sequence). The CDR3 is CASTSGVTEAFF. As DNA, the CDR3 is TGTGCCAGCACCTCCGGCGTGACTGAAGCTTTCTTT.

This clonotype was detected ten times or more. CDR3 nucleotides: TGTGCCAGCAAGGAGCCCCTGAACACTGAAGCTTTCTTT. This translates into CASKEPLNTEAFF. V and J are TRBV6-1 and TRBJ1-1; D not resolved. Germline loops: CDR1 MNHNS, CDR2 SASEGT. CDR3 length: 13 residues. V was trimmed by 7 bases and J by 0 bases, leaving 9 bases between them.

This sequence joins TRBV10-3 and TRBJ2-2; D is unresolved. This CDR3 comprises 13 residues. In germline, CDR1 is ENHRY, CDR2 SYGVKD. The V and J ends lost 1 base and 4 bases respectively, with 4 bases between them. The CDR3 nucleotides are TGTGCCATCAGTGAGTTCGGCACCGGGGAGCTGTTTTTT. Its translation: CAISEFGTGELFF.

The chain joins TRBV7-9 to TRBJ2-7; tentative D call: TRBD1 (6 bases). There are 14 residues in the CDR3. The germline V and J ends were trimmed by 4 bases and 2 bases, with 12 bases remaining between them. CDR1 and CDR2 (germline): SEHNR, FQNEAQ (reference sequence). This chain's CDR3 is CASSSRTETYEQYF. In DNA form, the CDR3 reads TGTGCCAGCAGCTCACGGACAGAGACCTACGAGCAGTACTTC.

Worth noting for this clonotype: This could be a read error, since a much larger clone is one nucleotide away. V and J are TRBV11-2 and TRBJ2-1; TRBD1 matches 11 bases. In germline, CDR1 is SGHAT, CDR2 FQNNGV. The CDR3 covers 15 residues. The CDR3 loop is CASSPGTGGWNEQLF. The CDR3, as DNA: TGTGCCAGCAGCCCCGGGACAGGGGGATGGAATGAGCAGCTCTTC.

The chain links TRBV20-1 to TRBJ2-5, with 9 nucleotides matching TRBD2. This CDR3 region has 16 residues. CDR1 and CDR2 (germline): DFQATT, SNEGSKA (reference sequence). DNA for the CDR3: TGCAGCCAGCTAGGAGTAGCGGGGGAGAAACAAGAGACCCAGTACTTC. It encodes CSQLGVAGEKQETQYF.

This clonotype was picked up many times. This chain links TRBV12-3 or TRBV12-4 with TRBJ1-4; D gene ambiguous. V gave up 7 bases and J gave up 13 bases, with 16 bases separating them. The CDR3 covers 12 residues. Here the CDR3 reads CASTLPPGGLFF. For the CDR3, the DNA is TGTGCCAGCACCCTCCCACCGGGCGGACTGTTTTTT.

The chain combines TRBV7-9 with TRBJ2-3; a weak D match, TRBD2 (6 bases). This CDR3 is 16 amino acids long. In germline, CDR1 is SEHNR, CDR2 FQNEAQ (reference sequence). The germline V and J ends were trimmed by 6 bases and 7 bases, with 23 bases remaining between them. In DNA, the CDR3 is TGTGCCAGCAGGCTAGGCTCGGGGGAGGTGCGGAATACGCAGTATTTT. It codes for CASRLGSGEVRNTQYF.

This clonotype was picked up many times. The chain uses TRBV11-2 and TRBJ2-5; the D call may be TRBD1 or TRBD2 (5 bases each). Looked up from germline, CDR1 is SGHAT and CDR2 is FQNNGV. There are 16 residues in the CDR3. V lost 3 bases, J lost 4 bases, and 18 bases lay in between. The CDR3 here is CASSLGVTGEGETQYF. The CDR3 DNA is TGTGCCAGCAGCTTGGGGGTAACCGGAGAGGGAGAGACCCAGTACTTC.

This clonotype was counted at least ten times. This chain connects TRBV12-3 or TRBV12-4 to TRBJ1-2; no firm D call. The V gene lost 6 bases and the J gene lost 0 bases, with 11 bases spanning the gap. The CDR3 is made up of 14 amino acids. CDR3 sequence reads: CASRAGSANYGYTF. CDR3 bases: TGTGCCAGCAGGGCGGGCAGTGCTAACTATGGCTACACCTTC.